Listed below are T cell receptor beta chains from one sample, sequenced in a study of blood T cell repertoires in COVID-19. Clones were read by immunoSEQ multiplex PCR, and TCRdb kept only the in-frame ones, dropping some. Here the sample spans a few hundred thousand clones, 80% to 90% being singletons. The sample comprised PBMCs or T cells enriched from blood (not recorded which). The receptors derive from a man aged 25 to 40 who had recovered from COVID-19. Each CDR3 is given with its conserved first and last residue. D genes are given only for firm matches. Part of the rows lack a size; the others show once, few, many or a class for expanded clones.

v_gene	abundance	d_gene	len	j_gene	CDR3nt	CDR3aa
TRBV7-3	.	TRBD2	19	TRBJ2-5	TGTGCCAGCAGCCCAACGGGGGGGACTAGCGGGGCCTCGCGGGAGACCCAGTACTTC	CASSPTGGTSGASRETQYF
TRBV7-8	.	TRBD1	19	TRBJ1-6	TGTGCCAGCAGCTTCGAGGGACAGAGCGCCTTTAGCTATAATTCACCCCTCCACTTT	CASSFEGQSAFSYNSPLHF
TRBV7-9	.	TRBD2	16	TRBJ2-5	TGTGCCAGCAGCTTAGCTGGTAGCGGGGGCCAAGAGACCCAGTACTTC	CASSLAGSGGQETQYF
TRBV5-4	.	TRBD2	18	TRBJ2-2	TGTGCCAGCAACGCGAGAAGTTTTGCCGGGGGGGTCGTCGGGGAGCTGTTTTTT	CASNARSFAGGVVGELFF
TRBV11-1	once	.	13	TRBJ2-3	TGTGCCAGCAGCTTTAACAGCCTCTATACGCAGTATTTT	CASSFNSLYTQYF
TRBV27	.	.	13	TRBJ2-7	TGTGCCAGCAGACCCTCAGGGGGGTACGAGCAGTACTTC	CASRPSGGYEQYF
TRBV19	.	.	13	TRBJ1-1	TGTGCCAGTAATCCAAAACCAACTACTGAAGCTTTCTTT	CASNPKPTTEAFF
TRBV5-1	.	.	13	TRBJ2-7	TGCGCCAGCAGCTTGGGACAGGTCTACGAGCAGTACTTC	CASSLGQVYEQYF
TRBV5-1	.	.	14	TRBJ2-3	TGCGCCAGCAGCTTGGGACGGACAACAGATACGCAGTATTTT	CASSLGRTTDTQYF
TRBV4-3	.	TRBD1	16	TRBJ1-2	TGCGCCAGCAGCCAAGCGTCCGGGACAGGGACCTATGGCTACACCTTC	CASSQASGTGTYGYTF
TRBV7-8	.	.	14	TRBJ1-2	TGTGCCAGCAGCTTATCCCCAACTAACTATGGCTACACCTTC	CASSLSPTNYGYTF
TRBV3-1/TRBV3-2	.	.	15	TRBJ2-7	TGTGCCAGCAGCGAAAAGTTGGACAGTTTCTACGAGCAGTACTTC	CASSEKLDSFYEQYF
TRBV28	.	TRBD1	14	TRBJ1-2	TGTGCCAGCAGTATGGACAGGGGCGGATATGGCTACACCTTC	CASSMDRGGYGYTF
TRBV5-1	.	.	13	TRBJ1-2	TGCGCCAGCACCCTGGGGGGTAACTATGGCTACACCTTC	CASTLGGNYGYTF
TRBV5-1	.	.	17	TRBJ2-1	TGCGCCAGCAGCTTGGACCCTCGACTAGAAGGAGGGGATGAGCAGTTCTTC	CASSLDPRLEGGDEQFF
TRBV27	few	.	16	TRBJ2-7	TGTGCCAGCAGTTTATTGGGGGCCGCGGAACCTTACGAGCAGTACTTC	CASSLLGAAEPYEQYF
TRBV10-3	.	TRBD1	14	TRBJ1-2	TGTGCCATCGGAACCGGGACAGGGAATTATGGCTACACCTTC	CAIGTGTGNYGYTF
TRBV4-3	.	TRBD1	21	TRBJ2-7	TGCGCCAGCAGCCACCTCGCCGATGGGGTCAGGGGGCGCATCCCGATCGCCGAGCAGTACTTC	CASSHLADGVRGRIPIAEQYF
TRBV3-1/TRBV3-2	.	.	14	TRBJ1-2	TGTGCCAGCAGCCAAGAAAGCCCCCAGGGTGGCTACACCTTC	CASSQESPQGGYTF
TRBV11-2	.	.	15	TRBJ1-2	TGTGCCAGCAGCCTTATTAACTTCTTCCTTTATGGCTACACCTTC	CASSLINFFLYGYTF
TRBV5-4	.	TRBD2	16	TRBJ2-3	TGTGCCAGCAGCACAATAGCGGGGGGCCCCACAGATACGCAGTATTTT	CASSTIAGGPTDTQYF
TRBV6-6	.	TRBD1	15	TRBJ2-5	TGTGCCAGCAGGGATCCGGGACAGTTGAGGGAGACCCAGTACTTC	CASRDPGQLRETQYF
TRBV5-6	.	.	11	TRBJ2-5	TGTGCCAGCAGCTCTCCAGGGACCCAGTACTTC	CASSSPGTQYF
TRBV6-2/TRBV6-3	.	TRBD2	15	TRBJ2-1	TGTGCCAGCAGCCAGAGGACTAGCGGGGGTAATGAGCAGTTCTTC	CASSQRTSGGNEQFF
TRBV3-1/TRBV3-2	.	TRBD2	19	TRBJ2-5	TGTGCCAGCAGCCAAGTACTTAGCGGGGGGGCGAGGTACCAAGAGACCCAGTACTTC	CASSQVLSGGARYQETQYF
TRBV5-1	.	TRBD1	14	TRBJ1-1	TGCGCCAGCAGCCGAAGGGGGCAGAACACTGAAGCTTTCTTT	CASSRRGQNTEAFF
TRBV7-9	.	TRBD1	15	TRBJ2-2	TGTGCCAGCAGCCCCAGAGGACAGGGCACCGGGGAGCTGTTTTTT	CASSPRGQGTGELFF
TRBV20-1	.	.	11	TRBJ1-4	TGCAGTGCCCAGAATAATGAAAAACTGTTTTTT	CSAQNNEKLFF
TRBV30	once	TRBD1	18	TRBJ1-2	TGTGCCTGGAGAGGCAGGGGGCTAGGCCCCCCCTCTTACTATGGCTACACCTTC	CAWRGRGLGPPSYYGYTF
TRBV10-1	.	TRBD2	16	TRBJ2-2	TGCGCCAGCAGCGGACTAGCGGGGGGCGTCACCGGGGAGCTGTTTTTT	CASSGLAGGVTGELFF
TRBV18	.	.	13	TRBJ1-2	TGTGCCAGCTCACCAAGGACAGAACGCGGCTACACCTTC	CASSPRTERGYTF
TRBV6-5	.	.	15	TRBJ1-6	TGTGCCAGCAGTTACAACGCAGACTATAATTCACCCCTCCACTTT	CASSYNADYNSPLHF
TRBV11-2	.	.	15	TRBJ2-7	TGTGCCAGCAGCCCCTCAGGGGCGCGTTCGTCCGAGCAGTACTTC	CASSPSGARSSEQYF
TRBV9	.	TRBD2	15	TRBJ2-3	TGTGCCAGCAGCCTCTCTAGCGGGGGCTCAGATACGCAGTATTTT	CASSLSSGGSDTQYF
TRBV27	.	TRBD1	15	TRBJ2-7	TGTGCCAGCAGTTTGCGGACAGGGCAGCCCTACGAGCAGTACTTC	CASSLRTGQPYEQYF
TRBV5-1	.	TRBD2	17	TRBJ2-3	TGCGCCAGCAGTTCCGGGACTAGCGGGGGGGCATCAGATACGCAGTATTTT	CASSSGTSGGASDTQYF